This is a list of T cell receptor beta chains from one sample in a study of T cell repertoires in cytomegalovirus infection. TCRdb reanalysed the reads using MiXCR and keeps one entry per CDR3 protein. The sample has tens of thousands of distinct CDR3 sequences; 4% are singletons. What was sequenced was PBMCs. The receptors originated from a human donor in good health (CMV status not recorded). Some clones in this sample may be carry-over from other donors' samples. CDR3s include the opening cysteine and the closing phenylalanine or tryptophan. D genes are given only for firm matches. The size field is filled for only some rows; it gives once, few, many or a size class.

d_call,clone_size,j_call,v_call,cdr3_nt,cdr3_aa
-,many,TRBJ2-5,TRBV7-2,TGTGCCAGCAGCTTAGTAGCGCAAGAGACCCAGTACTTC,CASSLVAQETQYF
-,-,TRBJ1-2,TRBV7-9,TGTGCCAGCAGCTTTTTCCCACCGGATGGCTACACCTTC,CASSFFPPDGYTF
-,many,TRBJ1-2,TRBV7-2,TGTGCCAGCAGCTTAGCCCAGGGGTTGGGTGGCTACACCTTC,CASSLAQGLGGYTF
TRBD2,few,TRBJ2-7,TRBV28,TGTGCCAGCAACCTGGGACTAGCGGGAGGTGGGCTCTACGAGCAGTACTTC,CASNLGLAGGGLYEQYF
-,many,TRBJ2-1,TRBV12-3/TRBV12-4,TGTGCCAGCAGTTTATCGGCCTTGGGTGAGCAGTTCTTC,CASSLSALGEQFF
-,many,TRBJ1-2,TRBV12-3/TRBV12-4,TGTGCCAGCAGTTTGGACGGGCCAGGCTACACCTTC,CASSLDGPGYTF
TRBD1,few,TRBJ2-7,TRBV10-3,TGTGCCAAAGACAGGGCGGGCGAGCAGTACTTC,CAKDRAGEQYF
-,many,TRBJ2-2,TRBV7-8,TGTGCCAGCAGCTCCCGGGACCCTTTTATGAACACCGGGGAGCTGTTTTTT,CASSSRDPFMNTGELFF
-,many,TRBJ1-3,TRBV7-6,TGTGCCAGCAGCTCATCAGCAGGGGGAAACACCATATATTTT,CASSSSAGGNTIYF
-,many,TRBJ1-1,TRBV7-2,TGTGCCAGCAGCTTTTTCCCGGGACACGGGTTTAAGGAAGCTTTCTTT,CASSFFPGHGFKEAFF